The sequence of this TCR beta chain was determined in a study of T cell responses to AZD1222 COVID-19 vaccine. General study findings and limits: White British ancestry dominated among donors, who included more females, and clonal diversity was possibly underestimated. Among AZD1222 vaccinees, only 5 to 7 were seropositive at baseline. Reportedly, nearly half the spike-specific TCRs target unmutated variant regions.

The V gene end was trimmed by 8 bases and the J gene end by 3 bases; junction bases not matched to a gene: 8. Germline CDR1 is LNHDA and CDR2 is SQIVND (reference sequence). This CDR3 region has 14 residues. This clone has just a few counts. The target antigen is unknown. Data came from immunoSEQ multiplex PCR; TCRdb stores just in-frame clones and leaves some out. This sample has some 45,000 clones, with about 90% found just once. This sample comprised peripheral blood, obtained 28 days after the second AZD1222 dose. The clonotype originates from an adult who received the AZD1222 COVID-19 vaccine. The genes are TRBV19 and TRBJ1-2; 8 nucleotides match TRBD1. The CDR3 loop is CASSPGQVDYGYTF. CDR3 nucleotides: TGTGCCAGTTCACCGGGACAGGTGGACTATGGCTACACCTTC.